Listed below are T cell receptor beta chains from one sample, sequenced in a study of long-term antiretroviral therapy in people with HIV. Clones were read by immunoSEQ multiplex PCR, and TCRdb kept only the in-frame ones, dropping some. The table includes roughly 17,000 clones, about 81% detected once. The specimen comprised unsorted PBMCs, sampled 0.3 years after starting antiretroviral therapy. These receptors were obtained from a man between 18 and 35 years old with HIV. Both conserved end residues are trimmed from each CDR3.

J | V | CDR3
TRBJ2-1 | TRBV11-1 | ASSERGVEQF
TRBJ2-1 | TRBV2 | ASSHRDNSHNEQF
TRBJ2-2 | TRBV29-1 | SVGNHPGPKGGELF
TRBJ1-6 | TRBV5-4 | ASSLQGRSNSPLH
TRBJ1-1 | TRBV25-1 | ASRRVDEAF
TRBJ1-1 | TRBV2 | ASSGTLGQTMNTEAF
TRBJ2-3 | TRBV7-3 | ASSHNGATDTQY
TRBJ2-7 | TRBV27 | ASSFSRVDYEQY
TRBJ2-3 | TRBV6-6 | ASSYSTPPLTDTQY
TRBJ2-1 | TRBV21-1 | ASSKGQHNEQF
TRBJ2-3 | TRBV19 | ASSIAGTDTQY
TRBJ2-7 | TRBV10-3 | AISERGGQRYEQY
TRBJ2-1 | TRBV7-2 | ASSFNGGAHEQF
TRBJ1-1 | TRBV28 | ASSFGGSTEAF
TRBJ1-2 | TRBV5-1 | ASSSSLISGPYGYT
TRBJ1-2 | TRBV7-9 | ASSLAGQAYGGYT